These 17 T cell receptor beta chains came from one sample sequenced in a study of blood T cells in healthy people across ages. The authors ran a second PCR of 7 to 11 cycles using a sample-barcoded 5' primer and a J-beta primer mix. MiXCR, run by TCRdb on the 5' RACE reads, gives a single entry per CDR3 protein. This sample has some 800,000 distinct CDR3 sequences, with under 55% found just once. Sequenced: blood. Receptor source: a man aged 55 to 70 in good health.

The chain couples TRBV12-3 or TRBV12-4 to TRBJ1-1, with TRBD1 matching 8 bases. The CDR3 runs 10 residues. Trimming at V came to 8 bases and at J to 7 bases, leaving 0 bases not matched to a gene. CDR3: CASGQGEAFF. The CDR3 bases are TGTGCCAGCGGACAGGGTGAAGCTTTCTTT.

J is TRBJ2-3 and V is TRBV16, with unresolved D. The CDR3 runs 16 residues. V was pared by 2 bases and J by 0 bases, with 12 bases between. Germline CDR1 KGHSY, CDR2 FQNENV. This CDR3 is CASSQPETSSTDTQYF. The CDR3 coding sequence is TGTGCCAGCAGCCAACCAGAAACTTCTAGCACAGATACGCAGTATTTT.

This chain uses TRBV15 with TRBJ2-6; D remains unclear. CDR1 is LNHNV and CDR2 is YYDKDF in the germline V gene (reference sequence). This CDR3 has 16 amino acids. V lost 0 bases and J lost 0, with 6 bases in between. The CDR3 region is CATSREGTSGANVLTF. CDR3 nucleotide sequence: TGTGCCACCAGCAGAGAGGGCACCTCTGGGGCCAACGTCCTGACTTTC.

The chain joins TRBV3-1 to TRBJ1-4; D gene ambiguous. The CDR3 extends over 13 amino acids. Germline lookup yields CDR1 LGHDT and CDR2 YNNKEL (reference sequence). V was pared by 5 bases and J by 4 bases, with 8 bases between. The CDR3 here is CASSLILNEKLFF. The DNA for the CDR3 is TGTGCCAGCAGCTTGATCCTTAATGAAAAACTGTTTTTT.

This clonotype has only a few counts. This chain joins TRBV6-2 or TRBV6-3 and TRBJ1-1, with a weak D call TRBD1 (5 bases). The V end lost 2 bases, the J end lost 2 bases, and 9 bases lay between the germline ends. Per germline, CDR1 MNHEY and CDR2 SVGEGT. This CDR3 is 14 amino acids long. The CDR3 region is CASSYGGVNTEAFF. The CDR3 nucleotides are TGTGCCAGCAGTTACGGGGGTGTAAACACTGAAGCTTTCTTT.

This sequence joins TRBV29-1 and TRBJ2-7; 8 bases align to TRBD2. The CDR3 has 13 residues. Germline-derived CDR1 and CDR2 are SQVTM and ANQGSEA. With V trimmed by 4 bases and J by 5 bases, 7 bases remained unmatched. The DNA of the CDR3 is TGCAGCGTTGGGCCCGGGACTAGAGACGAGCAGTACTTC. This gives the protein CSVGPGTRDEQYF.

CDR3 coding DNA: TGTGCCAGCAGCCAAGAACAAGGACAGGGAATCTCTGGGGCCAACGTCCTGACTTTC. Amino acids: CASSQEQGQGISGANVLTF. The V call is TRBV3-1, the J call TRBJ2-6; 8 bases are a match to TRBD1. Germline V CDR1 and CDR2: LGHDT, YNNKEL (reference sequence). J gave up 0 bases and V 0 bases, and 7 bases lay outside the gene matches. The CDR3 sequence is 19 residues long.

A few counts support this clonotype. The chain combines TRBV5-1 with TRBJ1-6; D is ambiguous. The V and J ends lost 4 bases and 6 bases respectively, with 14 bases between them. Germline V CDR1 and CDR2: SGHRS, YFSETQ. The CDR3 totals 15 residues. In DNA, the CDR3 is TGCGCCAGCAGCCGCGACACTGTCCCTAATTCACCCCTCCACTTT. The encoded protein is CASSRDTVPNSPLHF.

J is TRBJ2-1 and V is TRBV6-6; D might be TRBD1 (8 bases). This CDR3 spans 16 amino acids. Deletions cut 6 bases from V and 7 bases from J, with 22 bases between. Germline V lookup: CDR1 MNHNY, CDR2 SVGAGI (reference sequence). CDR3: CASSIQGGAGRNEQFF. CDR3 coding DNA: TGTGCCAGCAGCATACAGGGGGGGGCGGGTAGGAATGAGCAGTTCTTC.

The CDR3 DNA reads as TGTGCCAGCAGCTTTACGGACTCTGGGGCCAACGTCCTGACTTTC. Translated, it gives CASSFTDSGANVLTF. This rearrangement joins TRBV11-2 to TRBJ2-6; D gene uncertain. Looked up from germline, CDR1 is SGHAT and CDR2 is FQNNGV. This CDR3 contains 15 residues. V was clipped by 3 bases and J by 0 bases, with 6 bases between them.

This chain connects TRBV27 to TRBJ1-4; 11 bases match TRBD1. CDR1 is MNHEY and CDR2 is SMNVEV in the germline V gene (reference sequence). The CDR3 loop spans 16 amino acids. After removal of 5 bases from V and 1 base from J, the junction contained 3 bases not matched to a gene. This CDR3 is CASSGQGAGTNEKLFF. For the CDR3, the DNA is TGTGCCAGCAGTGGACAGGGGGCAGGAACTAATGAAAAACTGTTTTTT.

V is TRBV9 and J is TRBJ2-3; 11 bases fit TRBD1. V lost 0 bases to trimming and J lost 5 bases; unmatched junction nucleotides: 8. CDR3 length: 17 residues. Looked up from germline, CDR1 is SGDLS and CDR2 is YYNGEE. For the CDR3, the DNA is TGTGCCAGCAGCGTAGAGGGAACCGGGACAGGGGGAGATACGCAGTATTTT. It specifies CASSVEGTGTGGDTQYF.

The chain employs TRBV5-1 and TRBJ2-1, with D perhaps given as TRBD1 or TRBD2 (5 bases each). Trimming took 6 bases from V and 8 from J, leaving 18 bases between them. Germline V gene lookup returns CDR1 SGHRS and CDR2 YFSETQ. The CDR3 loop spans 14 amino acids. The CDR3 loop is CASNGDGSLYEQFF. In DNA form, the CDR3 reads TGCGCCAGCAACGGGGACGGATCCCTGTATGAGCAGTTCTTC.

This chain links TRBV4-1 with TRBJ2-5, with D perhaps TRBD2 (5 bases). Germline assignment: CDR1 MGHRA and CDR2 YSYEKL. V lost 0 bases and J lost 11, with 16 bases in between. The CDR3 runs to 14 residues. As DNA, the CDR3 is TGCGCCAGCAGCCAAGAATCGGGGTACAATGAGCAGTACTTC. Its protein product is CASSQESGYNEQYF.

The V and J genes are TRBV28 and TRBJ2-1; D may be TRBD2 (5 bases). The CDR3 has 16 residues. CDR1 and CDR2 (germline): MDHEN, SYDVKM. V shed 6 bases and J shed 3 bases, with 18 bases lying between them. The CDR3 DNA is TGTGCCAGCAGGGGATCGGACTTCTCCGTCTACAATGAGCAGTTCTTC. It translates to CASRGSDFSVYNEQFF.

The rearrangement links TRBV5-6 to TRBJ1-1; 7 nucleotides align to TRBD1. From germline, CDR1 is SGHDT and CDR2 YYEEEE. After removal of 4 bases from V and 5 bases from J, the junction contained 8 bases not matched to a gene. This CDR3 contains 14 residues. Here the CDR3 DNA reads TGTGCCAGCAGCGAGACAGGGAGTGGGACTGAAGCTTTCTTT. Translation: CASSETGSGTEAFF.

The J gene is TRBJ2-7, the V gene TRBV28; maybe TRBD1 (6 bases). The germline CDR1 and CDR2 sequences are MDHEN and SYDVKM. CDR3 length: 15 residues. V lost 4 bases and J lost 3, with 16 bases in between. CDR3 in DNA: TGTGCCAGCAGTTCTACAGGGTACAAACTCTACGAGCAGTACTTC. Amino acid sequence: CASSSTGYKLYEQYF. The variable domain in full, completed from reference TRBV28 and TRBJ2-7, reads DVKVTQSSRYLVKRTGEKVFLECVQDMDHENMFWYRQDPGLGLRLIYFSYDVKMKEKGDIPEGYSVSREKKERFSLILESASTNQTSMYLCASSSTGYKLYEQYFGPGTRLTVT.